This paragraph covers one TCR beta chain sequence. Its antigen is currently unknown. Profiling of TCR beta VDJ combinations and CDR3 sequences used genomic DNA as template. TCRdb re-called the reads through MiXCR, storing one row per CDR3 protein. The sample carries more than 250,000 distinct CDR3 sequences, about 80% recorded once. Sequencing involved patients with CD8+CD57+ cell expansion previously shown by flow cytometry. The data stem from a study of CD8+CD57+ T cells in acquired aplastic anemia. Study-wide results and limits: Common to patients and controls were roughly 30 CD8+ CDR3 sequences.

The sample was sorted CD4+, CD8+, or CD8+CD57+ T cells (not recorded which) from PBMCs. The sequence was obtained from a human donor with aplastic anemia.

CDR3 residues: CASSVGGDTEAFF. Here the CDR3 DNA reads TGTGCCAGCAGCGTCGGAGGGGACACTGAAGCTTTCTTT. The chain employs TRBV9 and TRBJ1-1; D might be TRBD1 (5 bases). Germline V CDR1 and CDR2: SGDLS, YYNGEE. The CDR3 covers 13 residues. V lost 2 bases, J lost 3 bases, and 8 bases lay in between.